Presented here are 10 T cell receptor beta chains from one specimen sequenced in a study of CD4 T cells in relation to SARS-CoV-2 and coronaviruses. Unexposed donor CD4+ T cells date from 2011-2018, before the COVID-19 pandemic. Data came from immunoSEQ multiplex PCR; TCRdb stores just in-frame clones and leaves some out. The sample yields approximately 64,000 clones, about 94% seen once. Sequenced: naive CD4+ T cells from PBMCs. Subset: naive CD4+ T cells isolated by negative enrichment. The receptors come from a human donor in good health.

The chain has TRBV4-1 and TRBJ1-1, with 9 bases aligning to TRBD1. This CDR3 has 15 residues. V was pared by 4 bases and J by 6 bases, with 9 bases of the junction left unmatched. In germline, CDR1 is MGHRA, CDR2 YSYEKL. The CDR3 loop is CASSPGQGRGAEAFF. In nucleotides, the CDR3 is TGCGCCAGCAGCCCGGGACAGGGAAGGGGCGCTGAAGCTTTCTTT.

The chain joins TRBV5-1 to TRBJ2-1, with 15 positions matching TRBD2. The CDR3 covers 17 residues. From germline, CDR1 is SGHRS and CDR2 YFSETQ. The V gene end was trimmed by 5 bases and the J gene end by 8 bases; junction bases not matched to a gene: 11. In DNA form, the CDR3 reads TGCGCCAGCAGGAAGGGACTAGCGGGAGGACCCCAAGATGAGCAGTTCTTC. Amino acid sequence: CASRKGLAGGPQDEQFF.

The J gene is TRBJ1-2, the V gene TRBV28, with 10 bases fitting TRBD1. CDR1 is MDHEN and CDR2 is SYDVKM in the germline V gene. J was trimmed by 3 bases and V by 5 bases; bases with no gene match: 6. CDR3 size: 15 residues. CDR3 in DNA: TGTGCCAGCAGTCATAGACAGGGGGCCGACTATGGCTACACCTTC. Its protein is CASSHRQGADYGYTF.

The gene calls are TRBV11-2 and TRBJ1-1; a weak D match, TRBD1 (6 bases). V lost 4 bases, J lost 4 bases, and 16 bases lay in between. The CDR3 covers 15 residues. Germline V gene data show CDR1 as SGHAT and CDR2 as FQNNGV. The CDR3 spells CASSSIRGSATEAFF. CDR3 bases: TGTGCCAGCAGCTCGATCAGGGGATCGGCCACTGAAGCTTTCTTT.

The CDR3 DNA is TGTGCCAGCAGCCCCCGGGCGGGCGGGGGGGGTTACGAGCAGTACTTC. It encodes CASSPRAGGGGYEQYF. This chain links TRBV13 with TRBJ2-7; 9 bases line up with TRBD2. Per the germline V gene, CDR1 is PRHDT and CDR2 is FYEKMQ (reference sequence). The CDR3 totals 16 residues. The V segment lost 5 bases and the J segment 4 bases; nucleotides outside the gene matches: 12.

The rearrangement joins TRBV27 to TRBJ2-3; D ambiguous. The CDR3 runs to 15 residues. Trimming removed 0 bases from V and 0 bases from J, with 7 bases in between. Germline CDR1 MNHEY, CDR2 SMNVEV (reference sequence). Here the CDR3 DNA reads TGTGCCAGCAGTTTATCTCGACCCAGCACAGATACGCAGTATTTT. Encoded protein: CASSLSRPSTDTQYF.

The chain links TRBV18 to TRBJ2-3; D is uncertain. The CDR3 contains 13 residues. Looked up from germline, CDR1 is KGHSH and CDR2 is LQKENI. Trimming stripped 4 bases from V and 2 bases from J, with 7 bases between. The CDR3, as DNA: TGTGCCAGCTCACAAGTGGCCACAGATACGCAGTATTTT. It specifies CASSQVATDTQYF.

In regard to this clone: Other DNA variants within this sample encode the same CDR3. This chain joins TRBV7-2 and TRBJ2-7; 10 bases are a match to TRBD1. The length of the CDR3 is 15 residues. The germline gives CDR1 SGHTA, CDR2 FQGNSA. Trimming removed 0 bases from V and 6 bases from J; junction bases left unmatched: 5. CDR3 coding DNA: TGTGCCAGCAGCTTAGCGGGGACAGGGGTTTCCGAGCAGTACTTC. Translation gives CASSLAGTGVSEQYF.

DNA of the CDR3: TGTGCCAGCAGCTTGGGGGACAGACAAGAGACCCAGTACTTC. Translated, it gives CASSLGDRQETQYF. The rearrangement uses TRBV5-4 and TRBJ2-5; 7 nucleotides line up with TRBD1. The trim removed 0 bases at V and 2 bases at J, leaving 1 base unmatched. Germline V gene sequence: CDR1 SGHNT, CDR2 YYREEE (reference sequence). The CDR3 consists of 14 residues.

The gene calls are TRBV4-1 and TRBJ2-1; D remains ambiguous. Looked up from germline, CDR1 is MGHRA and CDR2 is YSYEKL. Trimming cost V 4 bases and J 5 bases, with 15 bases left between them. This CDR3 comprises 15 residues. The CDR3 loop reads CASSRPQVGNNEQFF. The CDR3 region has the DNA TGCGCCAGCAGCCGCCCTCAAGTAGGAAACAATGAGCAGTTCTTC.